The sequence of this T cell receptor beta chain was determined in a study of blood T cell repertoires in COVID-19. V was cut by 3 bases and J by 6 bases, with 11 bases left in between. Germline V CDR1 and CDR2: SEHNR, FQNEAQ (reference sequence). The CDR3 is 14 residues long. Methods used by the authors: The assay estimated nucleated cells by amplifying reference gene primers. Clones were read by immunoSEQ multiplex PCR, and TCRdb kept only the in-frame ones, dropping some. D and trimming come from the DNA, and the V and J calls and clone size come from that table. The sample has fewer than 150,000 clones; roughly 89% are singletons. This clone was seen a single time.

The sequenced material came from peripheral blood. The sequence was collected from a woman in her sixties with COVID-19, enrolled during active disease. The chain is built from TRBV7-9 and TRBJ2-2; tentatively, D is TRBD2 (6 bases). The CDR3 nucleotides are TGTGCCAGCAGCTTGGGGGGAACTCCCGGGGAGCTGTTTTTT. Amino acids: CASSLGGTPGELFF.